Listed below are T cell receptor beta chains from one sample, sequenced in a study of T cell responses to AZD1222 COVID-19 vaccine. This table comes from immunoSEQ multiplex PCR, and its TCRdb copy is limited to in-frame clones, with some not included. The listing records about 140,000 clones. Material for sequencing was peripheral blood. The receptors here all came from an adult in good health. Both conserved end residues are part of each CDR3. The D gene is left open where the match is weak.

V	D	J	DNA	CDR3
TRBV28	TRBD1	TRBJ1-4	TGTGCCAGCAGGGACAGGGTTCTAAATGAAAAACTGTTTTTT	CASRDRVLNEKLFF
TRBV28	NA	TRBJ2-5	TGTGCCAGCAGTGGTCCGGGCGACGGGGAGACCCAGTACTTC	CASSGPGDGETQYF
TRBV10-3	NA	TRBJ1-4	TGTGCCATCATCCATAAGTTAGGGACGCGATTAGGAAAACTGTTTTTT	CAIIHKLGTRLGKLFF
TRBV6-5	TRBD1	TRBJ2-7	TGTGCCAGCAGTCAAAACACCGGGACAGATTACGAGCAGTACTTC	CASSQNTGTDYEQYF
TRBV30	NA	TRBJ2-3	TGTGCCTGGAGCACCCAGGGCCGCACAGATACGCAGTATTTT	CAWSTQGRTDTQYF
TRBV19	NA	TRBJ1-1	TGTGCCAGTAGTATCGGGTCTAACATGAACACTGAAGCTTTCTTT	CASSIGSNMNTEAFF
TRBV9	NA	TRBJ1-3	TGTGCCAGTGGGAGGGGGACGGCCCACTCTGGAAACACCATATATTTT	CASGRGTAHSGNTIYF
TRBV7-2	NA	TRBJ2-5	TGTGCCAGCAGCTTATTCGTCCCGGGGGCCCTTCCAGAGACCCAGTACTTC	CASSLFVPGALPETQYF
TRBV6-5	NA	TRBJ1-6	TGTGCCAGCAGTCTACGCCCGGTTTCTTCACCCCTCCACTTT	CASSLRPVSSPLHF
TRBV2	NA	TRBJ2-2	TGTGCCAGCAGTGCCGTCTTGAACACCGGGGAGCTGTTTTTT	CASSAVLNTGELFF
TRBV27	TRBD2	TRBJ2-7	TGTGCCAGCAGTTTACGGCAGGGAGGGCGGCAGTACTTC	CASSLRQGGRQYF
TRBV4-3	TRBD1	TRBJ2-1	TGCGCCAGCAGCCAGGGCAAGGGACAGGGAACGGGCAATGAGCAGTTCTTC	CASSQGKGQGTGNEQFF
TRBV19	NA	TRBJ1-3	TGTGCCAGTAGTATGTATGGTTCCACCTACTCTGGAAACACCATATATTTT	CASSMYGSTYSGNTIYF
TRBV7-3	NA	TRBJ1-2	TGTGCCAGCAGCTTAAACCCAGGGAACTATGGCTACACCTTC	CASSLNPGNYGYTF
TRBV6-1	NA	TRBJ2-1	TGTGCCAGCAGTGAGGCCCGAGGCTCCTACAATGAGCAGTTCTTC	CASSEARGSYNEQFF
TRBV29-1	NA	TRBJ2-1	TGCAGCGTTGAAGGCAGGGGCTTTTCCAATGAGCAGTTCTTC	CSVEGRGFSNEQFF
TRBV5-1	TRBD2	TRBJ2-2	TGCGCCAGCAGCCAACTAGCGGGGGCCAACACCGGGGAGCTGTTTTTT	CASSQLAGANTGELFF
TRBV19	NA	TRBJ1-5	TGTGCCAGTAGCGAAGGCACGGTCCCCGGGCGGAGCAATCAGCCCCAGCATTTT	CASSEGTVPGRSNQPQHF
TRBV7-8	NA	TRBJ2-2	TGTGCCAGTAGCCCCTGGGGCGGCAACACCGGGGAGCTGTTTTTT	CASSPWGGNTGELFF
TRBV2	NA	TRBJ1-2	TGTGCCAGCATCAGGGAAGCCGGACTTCATAACTATGGCTACACCTTC	CASIREAGLHNYGYTF
TRBV30	NA	TRBJ1-1	TGTGCCTGGAGTAACAGGTTAAGCACTGAAGCTTTCTTT	CAWSNRLSTEAFF
TRBV7-9	NA	TRBJ1-2	TGTGCCAGCAGCTTAGCAGGGGGAGAGAACTATGGCTACACCTTC	CASSLAGGENYGYTF
TRBV11-2	TRBD1	TRBJ2-7	TGTGCCAGCAGCTTTGGGACAGCCACCTACGAGCAGTACTTC	CASSFGTATYEQYF
TRBV4-3	NA	TRBJ2-6	TGCGCCAGCAGCCAAGATTTCGTGCGAGGCGCTGGGGCCAACGTCCTGACTTTC	CASSQDFVRGAGANVLTF
TRBV28	NA	TRBJ1-1	TGTGCCAGCAGTTTCCGCAGGGGATTGAGGGAAGCTTTCTTT	CASSFRRGLREAFF
TRBV7-2	NA	TRBJ1-5	TGTGCCAGCAGCTTAGACAGTAATCAGCCCCAGCATTTT	CASSLDSNQPQHF
TRBV7-9	NA	TRBJ1-4	TGTGCCAGCAGCCCCGCCCCGGATAAAACAGGGCTGTTTTTT	CASSPAPDKTGLFF
TRBV29-1	TRBD1	TRBJ2-3	TGCAGCGTTGAGATTGCGTCACAGGGGGTTCGCACAGATACGCAGTATTTT	CSVEIASQGVRTDTQYF
TRBV7-9	NA	TRBJ1-6	TGTGCCAGCAGCTTTGCGGGGGTAAATTCACCCCTCCACTTT	CASSFAGVNSPLHF
TRBV6-5	NA	TRBJ1-1	TGTGCCAGCAGTTACCCCGAAGGGACTGAAGCTTTCTTT	CASSYPEGTEAFF
TRBV19	NA	TRBJ2-5	TGTGCCAGTAGTATAGCGACAAAAGAGACCCAGTACTTC	CASSIATKETQYF
TRBV2	NA	TRBJ1-1	TGTGCCAGCAGTGAAGCCCCGACAGTGAACACTGAAGCTTTCTTT	CASSEAPTVNTEAFF
TRBV4-1	NA	TRBJ1-6	TGCGCCAGCAGCCAGTTGCAGAATTCACCCCTCCACTTT	CASSQLQNSPLHF
TRBV7-8	NA	TRBJ1-5	TGTGCCAGCAGCTTAGGGGTAAATCAGCCCCAGCATTTT	CASSLGVNQPQHF
TRBV19	TRBD2	TRBJ2-7	TGTGCCAGTACCCCGAGGGCTAGCGGGGCCTACGAGCAGTACTTC	CASTPRASGAYEQYF
TRBV30	NA	TRBJ1-1	TGTGCCTGGAACCCCCCCGGGAACACCGGCACTGAAGCTTTCTTT	CAWNPPGNTGTEAFF
TRBV5-1	TRBD1	TRBJ2-2	TGCGCCAGCAGCTCACAGGGGTCACAGGACGAGGAGCTGTTTTTT	CASSSQGSQDEELFF